The next 7 T cell receptor beta chains were all read from a single sample in a study of blood T cell repertoires in COVID-19. Sequencing used immunoSEQ multiplex PCR; TCRdb keeps in-frame clones, though not all of them. The sample holds about 38,000 clones; around 90% are singletons and the top ten take less than 30%. Sequencing was performed on peripheral blood. All receptors derive from a man aged 60 to 75 with active or convalescent COVID-19.

This chain connects TRBV6-5 to TRBJ2-7, with 7 nucleotides matching TRBD1. This CDR3 spans 12 amino acids. Germline CDR1 reads MNHEY; CDR2 reads SVGAGI. Unmatched junction bases numbered 7, after V lost 10 bases and J lost 4 bases. CDR3 residues: CATSTGVYEQYF. DNA for the CDR3: TGTGCCACCTCCACAGGGGTTTACGAGCAGTACTTC.

Note on this clone: At one of its ends the junction is not consistent with the germline gene, which may arise from a read error. The CDR3 DNA sequence: TGTGCCAGCAGCCCCGAGGCCTTC. Protein sequence: CASSPEAF. The gene calls are TRBV9 and TRBJ2-7; D unclear. Germline lookup yields CDR1 SGDLS and CDR2 YYNGEE. This CDR3 spans 8 amino acids.

This sequence joins TRBV19 and TRBJ2-7; D is perhaps TRBD1 (5 bases). The CDR3 is 14 amino acids. V was trimmed by 5 bases and J by 0 bases, leaving 11 bases between them. Germline V CDR1 and CDR2: LNHDA, SQIVND (reference sequence). CDR3 amino acids: CASSQGWSSYEQYF. CDR3 DNA sequence: TGTGCCAGTAGTCAGGGCTGGAGCTCCTACGAGCAGTACTTC.

The V gene is TRBV19, the J gene TRBJ2-7; perhaps TRBD2 as D (5 bases). Germline values: CDR1 LNHDA, CDR2 SQIVND (reference sequence). The CDR3 loop spans 13 amino acids. The germline V and J ends were trimmed by 3 bases and 2 bases, with 8 bases remaining between them. The DNA for the CDR3 is TGTGCCAGTAGTATCGGACTGGCCTACGAGCAGTACTTC. Its protein is CASSIGLAYEQYF.

This CDR3 reads CASSVSGSSYEQYF. For the CDR3, the DNA is TGTGCCAGTAGTGTTAGCGGAAGCTCCTACGAGCAGTACTTC. The chain employs TRBV19 and TRBJ2-7, with TRBD2 as a possible D gene (6 bases). The V gene lost 5 bases and the J gene lost 0 bases, with 11 bases spanning the gap. From germline, CDR1 is LNHDA and CDR2 SQIVND (reference sequence). The CDR3 loop spans 14 amino acids.

This rearrangement joins TRBV6-4 to TRBJ2-1, with D perhaps TRBD2 (5 bases). The ends were cut back, 0 bases at V and 2 bases at J, with 17 bases in the middle. Germline CDR1 reads MRHNA; CDR2 reads SNTAGT. This CDR3 has 18 amino acids. In nucleotides, the CDR3 is TGTGCCAGCAGTGACTCGAGGTCTCAACTAGGTACCTACAATGAGCAGTTCTTC. Translation gives CASSDSRSQLGTYNEQFF.

This clone appeared once. This CDR3 reads CASSRGGGGAKNIQYF. The CDR3 DNA follows: TGCGCCAGCAGCCGAGGCGGGGGGGGAGCCAAAAACATTCAGTACTTC. V usage is TRBV4-1 and J usage is TRBJ2-4, with 9 bases that match TRBD2. The CDR3 has 16 amino acids. CDR1 and CDR2 (germline): MGHRA, YSYEKL. V lost 4 bases and J lost 0; bases outside the gene matches: 4.